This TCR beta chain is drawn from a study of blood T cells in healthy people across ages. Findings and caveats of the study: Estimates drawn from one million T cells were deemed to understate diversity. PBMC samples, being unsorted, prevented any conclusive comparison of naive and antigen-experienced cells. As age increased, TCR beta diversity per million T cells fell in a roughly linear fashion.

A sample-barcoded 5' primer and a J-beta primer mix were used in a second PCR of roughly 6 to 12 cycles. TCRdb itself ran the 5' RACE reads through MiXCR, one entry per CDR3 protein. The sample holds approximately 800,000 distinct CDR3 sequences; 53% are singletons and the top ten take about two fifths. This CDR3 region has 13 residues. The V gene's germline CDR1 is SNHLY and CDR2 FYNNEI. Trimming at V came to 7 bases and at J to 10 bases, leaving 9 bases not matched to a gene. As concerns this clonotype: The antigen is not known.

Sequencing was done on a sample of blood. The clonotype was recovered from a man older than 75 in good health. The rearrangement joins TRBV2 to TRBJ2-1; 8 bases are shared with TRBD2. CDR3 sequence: CASIPSGGHEQFF. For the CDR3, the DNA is TGTGCCAGCATCCCGAGCGGGGGACACGAGCAGTTCTTC.